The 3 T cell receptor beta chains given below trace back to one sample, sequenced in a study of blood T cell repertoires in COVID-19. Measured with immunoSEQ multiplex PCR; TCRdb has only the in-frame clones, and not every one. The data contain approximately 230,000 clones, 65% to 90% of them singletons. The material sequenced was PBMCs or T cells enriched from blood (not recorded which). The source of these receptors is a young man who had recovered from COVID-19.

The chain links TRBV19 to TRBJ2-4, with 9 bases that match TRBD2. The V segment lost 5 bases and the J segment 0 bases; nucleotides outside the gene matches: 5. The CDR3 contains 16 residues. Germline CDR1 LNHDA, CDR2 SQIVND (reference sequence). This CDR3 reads CASSGGGALAKNIQYF. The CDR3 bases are TGTGCCAGTAGTGGCGGGGGGGCCCTAGCCAAAAACATTCAGTACTTC.

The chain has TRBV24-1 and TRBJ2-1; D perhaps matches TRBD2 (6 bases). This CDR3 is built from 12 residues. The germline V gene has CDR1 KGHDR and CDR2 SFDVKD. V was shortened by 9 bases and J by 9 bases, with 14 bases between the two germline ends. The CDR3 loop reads CATSEAGIEQFF. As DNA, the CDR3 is TGTGCCACCTCTGAGGCGGGGATTGAGCAGTTCTTC.

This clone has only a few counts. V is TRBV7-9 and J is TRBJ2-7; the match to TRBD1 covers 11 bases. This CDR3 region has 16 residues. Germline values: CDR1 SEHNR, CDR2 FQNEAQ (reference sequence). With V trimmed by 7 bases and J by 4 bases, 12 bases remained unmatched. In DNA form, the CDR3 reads TGTGCCAGCATCCCCGCCGCCGGGACAGGGGGGTACGAGCAGTACTTC. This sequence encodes CASIPAAGTGGYEQYF.